This entry lists 22 T cell receptor beta chains sequenced from one sample in a study of early T cells in non-severe SARS-CoV-2 infection. TCRdb reprocessed the 5' RACE reads with MiXCR, giving one entry per CDR3 protein. The data show more than 65,000 distinct CDR3 sequences, 3.5% to 6% seen once. Here the sequenced sample was whole blood, taken at baseline. These receptor sequences come from an adult who was a healthcare worker with PCR-confirmed SARS-CoV-2 infection or an uninfected control (not recorded which). The donor label of this sample is uncertain.

This clonotype was counted at least ten times. J is TRBJ2-2 and V is TRBV11-2; D assignment may be TRBD1 or TRBD2 (6 bases each). CDR3 size: 16 residues. V lost 6 bases, J lost 0 bases, and 14 bases lay in between. The germline CDR1 and CDR2 sequences are SGHAT and FQNNGV. In nucleotides, the CDR3 is TGTGCCAGCAGACAACGGGGGCTAGCGAACACCGGGGAGCTGTTTTTT. This gives the protein CASRQRGLANTGELFF.

This clonotype was recorded at least ten times. The rearrangement uses TRBV7-2 and TRBJ2-3, with 14 bases identical to TRBD2. With V trimmed by 3 bases and J by 0 bases, 5 bases remained unmatched. The V gene's germline CDR1 is SGHTA and CDR2 FQGNSA. The CDR3 extends over 18 amino acids. The CDR3 loop reads CASSFKTSGGASTDTQYF. CDR3 DNA sequence: TGTGCCAGCAGCTTTAAGACTAGCGGGGGGGCCAGCACAGATACGCAGTATTTT.

The table lists this clonotype with a few counts. V gene TRBV6-5 combines with J gene TRBJ1-1; 8 nucleotides agree with TRBD1. V was pared by 7 bases and J by 11 bases, with 15 bases of the junction left unmatched. In germline, CDR1 is MNHEY, CDR2 SVGAGI. The CDR3 is made up of 14 amino acids. The CDR3 loop reads CASIMTGARPRAFF. The CDR3 DNA is TGTGCCAGCATTATGACAGGGGCCCGCCCTCGGGCTTTCTTT.

This clonotype was picked up many times. The V and J genes are TRBV20-1 and TRBJ1-1; D is undetermined. The CDR3 is made up of 15 amino acids. Looked up from germline, CDR1 is DFQATT and CDR2 is SNEGSKA (reference sequence). Deletions cut 1 base from V and 4 bases from J, with 16 bases between. The CDR3 bases are TGCAGTGCTAGAGCTCCCCAAGGAGGTGGCACTGAAGCTTTCTTT. Translation: CSARAPQGGGTEAFF.

This clonotype was found many times. The chain combines TRBV12-3 or TRBV12-4 with TRBJ1-1, with D possibly matching TRBD1 (5 bases). The CDR3 sequence is 14 residues long. Deletions cut 3 bases from V and 1 base from J, with 9 bases between. The CDR3 DNA is TGTGCCAGCAGTTTGGCAGGGTCGAACACTGAAGCTTTCTTT. It encodes CASSLAGSNTEAFF.

In its sample, this clonotype was seen many times. The rearrangement uses TRBV5-6 and TRBJ1-1; D not resolved. The CDR3 runs to 14 residues. Trimming left V 5 bases short and J 1 base short, with 12 bases between. The germline V gene encodes CDR1 SGHDT and CDR2 YYEEEE. This CDR3 is CASSYPTENTEAFF. The CDR3 bases are TGTGCCAGCAGTTACCCCACGGAGAACACTGAAGCTTTCTTT.

This clonotype has more than one count but fewer than ten. The chain links TRBV11-2 to TRBJ2-5, with a possible D match to TRBD2 (6 bases). Trimming took 0 bases from V and 3 from J, leaving 8 bases between them. This CDR3 has 14 amino acids. Germline V lookup: CDR1 SGHAT, CDR2 FQNNGV. Here the CDR3 DNA reads TGTGCCAGCAGCTTAGAACCTAGCGAAGAGACCCAGTACTTC. Translating gives CASSLEPSEETQYF. Full variable domain (missing parts from reference TRBV11-2 and TRBJ2-5): EAGVAQSPRYKIIEKRQSVAFWCNPISGHATLYWYQQILGQGPKLLIQFQNNGVVDDSQLPKDRFSAERLKGVDSTLKIQPAKLEDSAVYLCASSLEPSEETQYFGPGTRLLVL.

This clonotype was observed a few times. The chain combines TRBV28 with TRBJ2-3, with a weak D call TRBD2 (5 bases). V shed 7 bases and J shed 2 bases, with 13 bases lying between them. Germline CDR1 MDHEN, CDR2 SYDVKM. This CDR3 spans 14 amino acids. The CDR3 region has the DNA TGTGCCAGCACCCTAAGAGGGAACACAGATACGCAGTATTTT. Translating it yields CASTLRGNTDTQYF. The complete variable domain, with remaining parts taken from reference TRBV28 and TRBJ2-3, reads DVKVTQSSRYLVKRTGEKVFLECVQDMDHENMFWYRQDPGLGLRLIYFSYDVKMKEKGDIPEGYSVSREKKERFSLILESASTNQTSMYLCASTLRGNTDTQYFGPGTRLTVL.

This clonotype was counted at least ten times. The rearrangement joins TRBV28 to TRBJ2-5, with D perhaps matching TRBD1 (6 bases). Germline CDR1 MDHEN, CDR2 SYDVKM. The CDR3 covers 15 residues. V lost 6 bases and J lost 5, with 19 bases in between. The CDR3 loop is CASSPQRGKGETQYF. DNA for the CDR3: TGTGCCAGCAGCCCCCAGAGGGGGAAAGGGGAGACCCAGTACTTC.

The chain carries TRBV5-5 and TRBJ1-4, with D unclear. Germline CDR1 is SGHKS and CDR2 is YYEKEE (reference sequence). Trimming left V 0 bases short and J 8 bases short, with 14 bases between. CDR3 length: 15 residues. CDR3 nucleotides: TGTGCCAGCAGCTTGGCCCCGGACCTGGGAGAAAAACTGTTTTTT. Its protein is CASSLAPDLGEKLFF. Combining the CDR3 with reference TRBV5-5 and TRBJ1-4 gives the whole variable domain DAGVTQSPTHLIKTRGQQVTLRCSPISGHKSVSWYQQVLGQGPQFIFQYYEKEERGRGNFPDRFSARQFPNYSSELNVNALLLGDSALYLCASSLAPDLGEKLFFGSGTQLSVL.

This clonotype was observed a handful of times. One end of the junction does not line up with germline, which may come from a read error. V usage is TRBV30 and J usage is TRBJ1-6; no clear D gene. This CDR3 has 13 residues. CDR1 and CDR2 from the germline V gene are GTSNPN and SVGIG (reference sequence). CDR3 sequence: CAWSLGLNSPLHF. DNA for the CDR3: TGTGCCTGGAGTTTGGGCTTAAATTCACCCCTCCATTTT.

The table lists this clonotype with many counts. The chain links TRBV19 to TRBJ2-3; 7 bases are shared with TRBD1. This CDR3 contains 13 residues. Germline loops: CDR1 LNHDA, CDR2 SQIVND (reference sequence). Germline trimming cut 10 bases from V and 2 bases from J; bases unmatched to any gene: 6. CDR3 nucleotide sequence: TGTGCCACCTCACAGGGGCCCACAGATACGCAGTATTTT. Its translation is CATSQGPTDTQYF.

The sample holds a few counts of this clonotype. The chain joins TRBV28 to TRBJ2-7; 8 bases are a match to TRBD1. The V segment lost 8 bases and the J segment 2 bases; nucleotides outside the gene matches: 5. Germline V lookup: CDR1 MDHEN, CDR2 SYDVKM. CDR3 size: 13 residues. The CDR3 DNA follows: TGTGCCAGCTGGGGGACAGGCCCCTACGAGCAGTACTTC. It translates to CASWGTGPYEQYF.

This clonotype was picked up many times. The rearrangement links TRBV29-1 to TRBJ1-2, with a weak D call TRBD1 (5 bases). Between the trimmed V and J ends, which lost 6 bases and 1 base, there was a span of 18 bases. This CDR3 has 15 residues. In germline, CDR1 is SQVTM, CDR2 ANQGSEA. The CDR3 bases are TGCAGCGTCTCCCGAGTGGGGCTGAGTAACTATGGCTACACCTTC. It translates to CSVSRVGLSNYGYTF.

This clonotype showed up just a few times. An end of the junction differs from the germline gene, which may be a read error. The CDR3 DNA follows: TGTGCCAGCAGTGACTCGCCGGCAGCCACCGTCCTGACTTTC. Encoded protein: CASSDSPAATVLTF. The gene calls are TRBV6-4 and TRBJ2-6; D not resolved. Germline CDR1 is MRHNA and CDR2 is SNTAGT. The CDR3 covers 14 residues.

The chain joins TRBV12-3 or TRBV12-4 to TRBJ2-7; 8 positions agree with TRBD1. The CDR3 has 13 amino acids. Germline trimming cut 7 bases from V and 3 bases from J; bases unmatched to any gene: 5. CDR3 in DNA: TGTGCCAGCACCGGGACAGGACTCTACGAGCAGTACTTC. It yields the protein CASTGTGLYEQYF.

This clonotype came up many times. The rearrangement links TRBV12-3 or TRBV12-4 to TRBJ1-1, with unresolved D. The CDR3 runs to 12 residues. With 4 bases removed from V and 4 bases from J, the gap between germline ends came to 7 bases. The CDR3 nucleotides read TGTGCCAGCAGTTCTCGTACCACTGAAGCTTTCTTT. It codes for CASSSRTTEAFF.

This chain links TRBV12-3 or TRBV12-4 with TRBJ1-4; TRBD1 matches at 7 bases. V trimming: 4 bases; J trimming: 8 bases; junction bases outside the gene matches: 4. The CDR3 totals 13 residues. Here the CDR3 reads CASSSQGQEKLFF. In DNA, the CDR3 is TGTGCCAGCAGTTCGCAGGGACAGGAAAAACTGTTTTTT.

The sample holds many counts of this clonotype. This chain connects TRBV27 to TRBJ2-4; TRBD1 aligns across 8 bases. The V gene's germline CDR1 is MNHEY and CDR2 SMNVEV (reference sequence). The CDR3 sequence is 14 residues long. Trimming took 3 bases from V and 4 from J; bases not matched to a gene: 2. CDR3 sequence reads: CASSFGQGKNIQYF. The CDR3 coding sequence is TGTGCCAGCAGTTTCGGACAGGGAAAAAACATTCAGTACTTC.

This sequence joins TRBV25-1 and TRBJ1-6; possible D gene TRBD1, 5 bases. Trimming took off 6 bases at V and 1 base at J, with 19 bases between the two ends. The length of the CDR3 is 18 residues. Germline V gene lookup returns CDR1 MGHDK and CDR2 SYGVNS. CDR3 in DNA: TGTGCCAGCAGCCGCCTAGGCGGGGCCAGATCCTATAATTCACCCCTCCACTTT. As protein: CASSRLGGARSYNSPLHF.

This clonotype was picked up one time. This chain uses TRBV5-6 with TRBJ1-1; D unresolved. CDR1 is SGHDT, CDR2 YYEEEE, per germline. The V end lost 5 bases, the J end lost 3 bases, and 14 bases lay between the germline ends. CDR3 length: 14 amino acids. The DNA of the CDR3 is TGTGCCAGCAGTCAGAGGGCGGCGGACACTGAAGCTTTCTTT. Translation gives CASSQRAADTEAFF.

The genes are TRBV6-5 and TRBJ1-1; D possibly corresponds to TRBD1 (6 bases). The CDR3 length is 16 residues. CDR1 and CDR2 from the germline V gene are MNHEY and SVGAGI. Trimming removed 5 bases from V and 2 bases from J, with 18 bases in between. CDR3 sequence reads: CASSEAYRAGNTEAFF. The CDR3 bases are TGTGCCAGCAGTGAAGCTTACAGGGCCGGAAACACTGAAGCTTTCTTT.